This section outlines one TCR beta chain sequence together with its context. This record comes from a study of blood T cell repertoires in COVID-19. Looking at the study overall: T cells, B-cell-depleted T cells, or PBMCs supplied cDNA or gDNA.

Per the authors' pipeline: Amplification of reference gene primers provided the estimated nucleated cell counts. The repertoire was sequenced with immunoSEQ multiplex PCR; TCRdb's copy has only in-frame clones and lacks some. V and J calls and clone size are as listed in that table; D and trimming were resolved from the DNA. The table has around 200,000 clones, roughly 88% seen once. The V end lost 1 base, the J end lost 5 bases, and 14 bases lay between the germline ends. This CDR3 region has 15 residues. Germline V gene lookup returns CDR1 MGHRA and CDR2 YSYEKL. Sequenced material: PBMCs or T cells enriched from blood (not recorded which). The chain combines TRBV4-1 with TRBJ1-1, with D possibly TRBD1 on 5 matching bases. This TCR was recovered from a man in his forties with acute COVID-19. The CDR3 DNA is TGCGCCAGCAGCCAAGGGGGGTTGGGGGGGACTGAAGCTTTCTTT. Its translation: CASSQGGLGGTEAFF.